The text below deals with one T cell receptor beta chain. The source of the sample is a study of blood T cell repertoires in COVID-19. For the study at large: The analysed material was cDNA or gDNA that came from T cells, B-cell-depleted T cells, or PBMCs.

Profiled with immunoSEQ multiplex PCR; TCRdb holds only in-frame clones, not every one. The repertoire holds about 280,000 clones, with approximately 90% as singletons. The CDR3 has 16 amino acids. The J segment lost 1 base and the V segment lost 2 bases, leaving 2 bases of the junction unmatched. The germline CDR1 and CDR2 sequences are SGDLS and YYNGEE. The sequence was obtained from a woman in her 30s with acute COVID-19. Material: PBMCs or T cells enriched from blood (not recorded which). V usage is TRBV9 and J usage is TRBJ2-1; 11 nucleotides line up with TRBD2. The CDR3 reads CASSVGTSGSYNEQFF. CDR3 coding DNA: TGTGCCAGCAGCGTCGGGACTAGCGGATCCTACAATGAGCAGTTCTTC.